Reported below is one T cell receptor (beta chain). Its specific antigen is unknown. Base qualities are not recorded, but no much larger clone differs from it by a single base. The data were taken from a study of blood T cell repertoires in COVID-19 (dated by TCRdb to 2018 to 2020). Study-wide context: The collaborator samples originated in the United States, Italy and Spain and spanned the acute and convalescent phases of COVID-19. Samples came from the ongoing ImmuneRACE study (first 160 participants) plus 1,254 subjects from 6 global collaborators. The prospective study material was composed of cDNA or gDNA derived from T cells, B-cell-depleted T cells, or PBMCs. A freely available public database, intended as a resource for researchers studying the immune response to SARS-CoV-2, is where the repertoires were released. A de-identified subject ID, COVID-19 status, age in years and sex were almost always included in the sample metadata. Where HLA class I and class II types were available, the types were taken from metadata supplied by the sample provider, not from assay-based typing. The dataset comprised deeply sampled blood TCRbeta repertoires from subjects exposed to, actively infected with, or recovered from COVID-19.

Sequences SGDLS (CDR1) and YYNGEE (CDR2) are obtained from the germline V gene. Trimming removed 3 bases from V and 10 bases from J; the gene matches leave 10 bases unexplained. Reading from cysteine to phenylalanine, the CDR3 counts 14 amino acids. Just the 42-base CDR3 DNA is kept, in frame starting at base 1. Collaborating institutions collected whole blood in K2EDTA tubes following their own protocols. For TCRbeta analysis, collaborators shipped samples as frozen whole blood, isolated PBMCs, or DNA extracted from either of those sample types. Summary of the overall study and its limitations: The quantity of clinical and demographic metadata differed by source and by participant and was supplied without curation.

The immunoSEQ Assay, a bias-controlled multiplex PCR, was used to amplify TCRbeta CDR3 regions from genomic DNA. The original methods were these. Within the assay, amplification of reference gene primers was used to estimate how many nucleated cells each sample contained. Sequence reads were collapsed and filtered to measure the absolute abundance of every unique TCRbeta CDR3 rearrangement. For each sample, productive Simpson clonality was calculated by taking the square root of Simpson's diversity index across productive rearrangements. Entries here come from immuneACCESS through TCRdb and include only in-frame sequences with V and J called. Some clones fail to appear in such tables; in the studies checked, an unresolved V gene covers under half of the shortfall, and the cause of the remainder is unknown. D and trimming come from the DNA, and the V and J calls and clone size come from that table. This sample is represented by tens of thousands of clones; under 85% of them were singletons. The ten most abundant clones make up approximately 15% of the sample.

The specimen was peripheral blood. The TCR originated in a man between 40 and 49 years old with acute or convalescent COVID-19. The V gene is TRBV9 and the J gene is TRBJ2-1; TRBD2 aligns with 7 central bases. The DNA sequence is TGTGCCAGCAGCGCCCAAGGGAATAGCGGGGAGCAGTTCTTC. Its product reads: CASSAQGNSGEQFF. The reference TRBV9 and TRBJ2-1 proteins fill in what lies around the CDR3, so the full variable domain reads DSGVTQTPKHLITATGQRVTLRCSPRSGDLSVYWYQQSLDQGLQFLIQYYNGEERAKGNILERFSAQQFPDLHSELNLSSLELGDSALYFCASSAQGNSGEQFFGPGTRLTVL.